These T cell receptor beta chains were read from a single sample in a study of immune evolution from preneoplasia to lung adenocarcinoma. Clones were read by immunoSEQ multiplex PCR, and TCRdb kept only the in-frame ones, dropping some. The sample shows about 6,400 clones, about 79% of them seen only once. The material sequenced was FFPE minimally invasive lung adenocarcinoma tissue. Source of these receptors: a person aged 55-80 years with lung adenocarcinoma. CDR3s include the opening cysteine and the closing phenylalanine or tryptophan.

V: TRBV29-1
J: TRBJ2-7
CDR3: CSVPQGAAQYF

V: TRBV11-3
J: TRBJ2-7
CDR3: CASSSHIYEQYF

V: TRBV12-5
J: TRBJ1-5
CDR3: CASGLRGASNQPQHF

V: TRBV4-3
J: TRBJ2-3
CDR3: CASSQDWGQGLPDTQYF

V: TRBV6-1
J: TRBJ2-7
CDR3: CASSGMADRSEQYF

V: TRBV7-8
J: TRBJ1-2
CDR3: CASTARTGTGYGYTF

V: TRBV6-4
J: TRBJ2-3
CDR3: CASSDSLAGVVQWGTDTQYF

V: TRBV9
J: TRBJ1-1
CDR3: CASSAGTGRNTEAFF

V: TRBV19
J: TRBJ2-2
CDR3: CASSIVRAGGDWAGELFF

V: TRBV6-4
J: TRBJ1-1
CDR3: CASSQKPTGTEAFF

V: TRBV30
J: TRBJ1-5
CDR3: CAWSKGLRQPQHF

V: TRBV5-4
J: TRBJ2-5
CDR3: CASSSPGGGASETQYF

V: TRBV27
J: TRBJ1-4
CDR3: CASSQQGRTNEKLFF

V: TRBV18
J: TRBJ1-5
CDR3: CASSPRGETVRNNQPQHF

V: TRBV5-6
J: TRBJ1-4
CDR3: CASSWLGTGEKKLFF

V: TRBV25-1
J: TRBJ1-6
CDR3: CASSLRTGPDSPLHF

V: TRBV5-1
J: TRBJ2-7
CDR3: CASSLDGSGGPSYEQYF

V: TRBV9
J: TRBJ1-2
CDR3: CASSWRGAGYGYTF

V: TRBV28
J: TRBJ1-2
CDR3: CASSSRRGNRLVGYTF

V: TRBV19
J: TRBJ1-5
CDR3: CASSYISRGYSNQPQHF

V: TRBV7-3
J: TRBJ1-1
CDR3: CASSPGARWRGTEAFF

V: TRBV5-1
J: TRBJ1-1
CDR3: CASSPSGTGGAGTEAFF

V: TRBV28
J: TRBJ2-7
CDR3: CASSKGDREFQYF

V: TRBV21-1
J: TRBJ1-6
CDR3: CASSKVTDGNSPLHF

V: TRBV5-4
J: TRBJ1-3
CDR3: CASSLLDGNTIYF

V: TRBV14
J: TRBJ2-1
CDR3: CASSQSLAGGEQFF

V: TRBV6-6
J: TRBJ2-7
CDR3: CASSYLRQRVTYEQYF

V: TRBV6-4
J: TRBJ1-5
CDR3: CASSVQKDRAQQPQHF

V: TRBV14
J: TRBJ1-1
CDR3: CASSQGTRTEAFF

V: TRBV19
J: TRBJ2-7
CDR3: CASSKLAGAAEQYF

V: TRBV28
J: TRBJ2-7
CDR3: CASSFTMVKRDYYEQYF

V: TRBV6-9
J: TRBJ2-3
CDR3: CASIGSSSTDTQYF

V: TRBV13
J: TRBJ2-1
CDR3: CASSATTSGGASYNEQFF

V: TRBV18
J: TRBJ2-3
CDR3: CASSPPVTDTQYF

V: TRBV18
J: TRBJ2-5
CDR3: CASSPQETQYF